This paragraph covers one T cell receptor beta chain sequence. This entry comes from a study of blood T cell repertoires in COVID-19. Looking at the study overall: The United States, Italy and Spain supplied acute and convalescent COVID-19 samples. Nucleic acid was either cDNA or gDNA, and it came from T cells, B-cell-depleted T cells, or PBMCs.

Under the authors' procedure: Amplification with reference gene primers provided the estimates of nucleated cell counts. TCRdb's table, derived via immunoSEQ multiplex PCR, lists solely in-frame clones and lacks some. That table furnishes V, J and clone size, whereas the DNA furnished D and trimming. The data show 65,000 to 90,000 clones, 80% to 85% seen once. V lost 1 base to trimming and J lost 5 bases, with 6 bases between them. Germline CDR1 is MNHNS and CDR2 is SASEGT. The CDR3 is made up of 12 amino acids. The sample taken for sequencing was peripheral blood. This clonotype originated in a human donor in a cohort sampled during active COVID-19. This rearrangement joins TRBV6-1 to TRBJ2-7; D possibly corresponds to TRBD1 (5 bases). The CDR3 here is CASSEGRDEQYF. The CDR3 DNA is TGTGCCAGCAGTGAAGGCAGGGACGAGCAGTACTTC.